The rows below give T cell receptor beta chains drawn from one sample of a study of T-cell memory formation after mild COVID-19. In TCRdb, the 5' RACE reads were re-called with MiXCR into one record per CDR3 protein. The sample lists about 180,000 distinct CDR3 sequences; approximately 16% were seen once. Sequenced sample: PBMCs or a T cell subset sorted from them (not recorded which). The receptors were sampled from an adult woman who had mild COVID-19 (a few samples of this study predate the infection). Cell type and time point are not known. The CDR3 runs from the conserved cysteine through the conserved F or W. The D gene is left open where the match is weak. Expanded clones are given a class, and other clones once, few, many or no size at all.

d_gene: TRBD1
v_gene: TRBV6-5
abundance: few
j_gene: TRBJ2-1
CDR3nt: TGTGCCAGCAGTCTGGCCGGGACAGGGCTGTACAATGAGCAGTTCTTC
CDR3aa: CASSLAGTGLYNEQFF

d_gene: NA
v_gene: TRBV4-1
abundance: many
j_gene: TRBJ2-6
CDR3nt: TGCGCCAGCAGCCAAGATATGACGGGGGCGGTCGGGGCCAACGTCCTGACTTTC
CDR3aa: CASSQDMTGAVGANVLTF

d_gene: TRBD1
v_gene: TRBV25-1
abundance: NA
j_gene: TRBJ1-5
CDR3nt: TGTGCCAGCAGTGATGGGGGACAGATCAATCAGCCCCAGCATTTT
CDR3aa: CASSDGGQINQPQHF

d_gene: NA
v_gene: TRBV6-5
abundance: NA
j_gene: TRBJ1-1
CDR3nt: TGTGCCAGCAGTTACTCGATGGGGACGAACACTGAAGCTTTCTTT
CDR3aa: CASSYSMGTNTEAFF

d_gene: TRBD1
v_gene: TRBV5-6
abundance: many
j_gene: TRBJ2-1
CDR3nt: TGTGCCAGCAGCTTGCCAGGGGGCTCCTACAATGAGCAGTTCTTC
CDR3aa: CASSLPGGSYNEQFF

d_gene: NA
v_gene: TRBV15
abundance: NA
j_gene: TRBJ2-7
CDR3nt: TGTGCCACCAGCAGAGATTTAGGGAACGCCTACGAGCAGTACTTC
CDR3aa: CATSRDLGNAYEQYF

d_gene: NA
v_gene: TRBV7-2
abundance: many
j_gene: TRBJ2-3
CDR3nt: TGTGCCAGCAGCTTAGCCGCCGATACGCAGTATTTT
CDR3aa: CASSLAADTQYF

d_gene: NA
v_gene: TRBV6-6
abundance: few
j_gene: TRBJ1-2
CDR3nt: TGTGCCAGCAGTCCCGAATTCTATGGCTACACCTTC
CDR3aa: CASSPEFYGYTF

d_gene: NA
v_gene: TRBV10-3
abundance: NA
j_gene: TRBJ1-1
CDR3nt: TGTGCCATCAGTGAGCGGGGCGTGAACACTGAAGCTTTCTTT
CDR3aa: CAISERGVNTEAFF

d_gene: NA
v_gene: TRBV29-1
abundance: few
j_gene: TRBJ2-3
CDR3nt: TGCAGCGTTTGCTGGGGGTCCACAGATACGCAGTATTTT
CDR3aa: CSVCWGSTDTQYF

d_gene: TRBD1
v_gene: TRBV7-8
abundance: few
j_gene: TRBJ1-3
CDR3nt: TGTGCCAGCAGCCCCGGACAGGGACGAAACACCATATATTTT
CDR3aa: CASSPGQGRNTIYF

d_gene: NA
v_gene: TRBV7-9
abundance: few
j_gene: TRBJ1-3
CDR3nt: TGTGCCGCGGTGGGCGGAAACACCATATATTTT
CDR3aa: CAAVGGNTIYF

d_gene: NA
v_gene: TRBV6-2/TRBV6-3
abundance: NA
j_gene: TRBJ2-1
CDR3nt: TGTGCCAGCAGTTACCTTGTTGCGGGACGGTTGAATGAGCAGTTCTTC
CDR3aa: CASSYLVAGRLNEQFF

d_gene: NA
v_gene: TRBV12-3/TRBV12-4
abundance: NA
j_gene: TRBJ2-1
CDR3nt: TGTGCCAGCAGTTTAAGATCGGGACAAAACTACAATGAGCAGTTCTTC
CDR3aa: CASSLRSGQNYNEQFF

d_gene: NA
v_gene: TRBV24-1
abundance: NA
j_gene: TRBJ1-3
CDR3nt: TGTGCCACCCGCTCGAGGGACTCTGGAAACACCATATATTTT
CDR3aa: CATRSRDSGNTIYF